The source of this T cell receptor beta chain is a study of T-cell memory formation after mild COVID-19. Researchers used 5'RACE with constant-segment primers to make TCR alpha and TCR beta cDNA libraries that carry sample barcodes and UMIs. Via MiXCR, TCRdb re-called the 5' RACE reads, giving one row per CDR3 protein. The sample lists 470,000 or so distinct CDR3 sequences; nearly 25% were seen once. Sequencing input: PBMCs or a T cell subset sorted from them (not recorded which). This sequence originates from an adult woman who had mild COVID-19 (a few samples of this study predate the infection). Cell type and time point are not known.

The CDR3: CASSLVWEGSTDTQYF. CDR3 DNA: TGTGCCAGCAGCTTGGTGTGGGAAGGAAGCACAGATACGCAGTATTTT. The V call is TRBV5-6, the J call TRBJ2-3, with D unresolved. The ends were cut back, 0 bases at V and 0 bases at J, with 11 bases in the middle. Germline assignment: CDR1 SGHDT and CDR2 YYEEEE. CDR3 length equals 16 residues.